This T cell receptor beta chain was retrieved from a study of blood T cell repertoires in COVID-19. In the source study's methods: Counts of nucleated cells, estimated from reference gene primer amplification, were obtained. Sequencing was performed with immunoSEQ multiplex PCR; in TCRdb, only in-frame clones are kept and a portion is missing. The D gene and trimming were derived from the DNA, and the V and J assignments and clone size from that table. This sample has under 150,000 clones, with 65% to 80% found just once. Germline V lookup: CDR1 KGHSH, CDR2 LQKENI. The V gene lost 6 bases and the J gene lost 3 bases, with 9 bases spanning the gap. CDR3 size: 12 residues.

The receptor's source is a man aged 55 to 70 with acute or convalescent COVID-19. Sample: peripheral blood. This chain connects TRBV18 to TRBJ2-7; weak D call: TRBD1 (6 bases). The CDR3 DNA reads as TGTGCCAGCTCGGGGGCCTACTACGAGCAGTACTTC. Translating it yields CASSGAYYEQYF.